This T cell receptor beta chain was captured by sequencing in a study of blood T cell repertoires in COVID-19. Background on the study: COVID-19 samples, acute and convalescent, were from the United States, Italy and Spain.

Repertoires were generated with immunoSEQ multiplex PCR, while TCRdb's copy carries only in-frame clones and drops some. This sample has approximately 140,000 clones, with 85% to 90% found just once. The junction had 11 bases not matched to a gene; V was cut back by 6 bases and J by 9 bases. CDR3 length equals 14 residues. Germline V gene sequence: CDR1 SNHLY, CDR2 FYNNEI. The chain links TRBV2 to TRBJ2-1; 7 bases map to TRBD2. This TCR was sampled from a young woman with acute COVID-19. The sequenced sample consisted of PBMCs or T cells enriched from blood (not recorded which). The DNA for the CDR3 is TGTGCCAGCAGGGAGACTAGCCCTAGGGGTGAGCAGTTCTTC. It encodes CASRETSPRGEQFF.